This T cell receptor (beta chain) derives from a study of cytotoxic CD8 clonotypes in ibrutinib-treated CLL. Generated by immunoSEQ multiplex PCR, the TCRdb table keeps only in-frame clones and is missing some. The repertoire holds 35,000 to 45,000 clones, with 49% as singletons. The sequence came from a human donor with chronic lymphocytic leukemia. Sample: PBMCs, taken before ibrutinib treatment.

CDR3 loop: CAWSVPGGSYNSPLHF. For the CDR3, the DNA is TGTGCCTGGAGTGTACCAGGGGGCTCCTATAATTCACCCCTCCACTTT. The V call is TRBV30, the J call TRBJ1-6; 7 positions agree with TRBD1. The V segment lost 0 bases and the J segment 0 bases; nucleotides outside the gene matches: 2. The CDR3 is made up of 16 amino acids. In germline, CDR1 is GTSNPN, CDR2 SVGIG (reference sequence).